The 14 T cell receptor beta chains below come from one sample, sequenced in a study of blood T cells in healthy people across ages. Primed by a sample-barcoded 5' primer and a J-beta primer mix, a second PCR proceeded for about 6 to 12 cycles. TCRdb ran MiXCR on the 5' RACE reads and lists one entry per CDR3 protein. The data contain fewer than 800,000 distinct CDR3 sequences, 45% to 50% of them singletons. Sequencing was carried out using blood. The receptors stem from a woman aged 55-69 years in good health.

This clonotype was seen a handful of times. V is TRBV27 and J is TRBJ2-2; D gene unclear. The CDR3 runs 15 residues. V was shortened by 3 bases and J by 4 bases, with 12 bases between the two germline ends. Germline V gene data show CDR1 as MNHEY and CDR2 as SMNVEV (reference sequence). The DNA for the CDR3 is TGTGCCAGCAGTTTTTTAGATTTCGGCACCGGGGAGCTGTTTTTT. It is translated as CASSFLDFGTGELFF.

The chain combines TRBV27 with TRBJ2-7; 7 bases are shared with TRBD2. Trimming removed 10 bases from V and 4 bases from J; junction bases left unmatched: 16. CDR3 length: 15 residues. Germline assignment: CDR1 MNHEY and CDR2 SMNVEV (reference sequence). The CDR3 protein is CATTSLGGGTYEQYF. The DNA of the CDR3 is TGTGCCACTACCTCCTTGGGCGGGGGAACTTACGAGCAGTACTTC.

V and J are TRBV5-1 and TRBJ2-1; 9 nucleotides match TRBD1. V was pared by 1 base and J by 8 bases, with 7 bases of the junction left unmatched. CDR3 length equals 15 residues. Germline lookup yields CDR1 SGHRS and CDR2 YFSETQ. The CDR3 protein is CASSLLGQGRDEQFF. The CDR3 coding sequence is TGCGCCAGCAGCTTGTTGGGACAGGGTAGAGATGAGCAGTTCTTC. The whole variable domain, remainder taken from reference TRBV5-1 and TRBJ2-1, is KAGVTQTPRYLIKTRGQQVTLSCSPISGHRSVSWYQQTPGQGLQFLFEYFSETQRNKGNFPGRFSGRQFSNSRSEMNVSTLELGDSALYLCASSLLGQGRDEQFFGPGTRLTVL.

The gene calls are TRBV5-1 and TRBJ2-7; D gene uncertain. V was trimmed by 0 bases and J by 3 bases, leaving 13 bases between them. The CDR3 covers 15 residues. Germline loops: CDR1 SGHRS, CDR2 YFSETQ. The CDR3: CASSLAAGYGYEQYF. The CDR3 bases are TGCGCCAGCAGCTTGGCTGCCGGGTATGGCTACGAGCAGTACTTC.

This chain joins TRBV4-1 and TRBJ1-2; D possibly corresponds to TRBD1 (5 bases). Germline V gene data show CDR1 as MGHRA and CDR2 as YSYEKL. V was trimmed by 0 bases and J by 0 bases, leaving 11 bases between them. The CDR3 contains 16 residues. The CDR3 sequence: CASSQDRWGTNYGYTF. The CDR3, as DNA: TGCGCCAGCAGCCAAGATCGATGGGGGACTAACTATGGCTACACCTTC.

This clonotype was recorded a few times. The chain employs TRBV29-1 and TRBJ2-7; D possibly corresponds to TRBD2 (5 bases). Germline V gene data show CDR1 as SQVTM and CDR2 as ANQGSEA. The V end lost 1 base, the J end lost 2 bases, and 12 bases lay between the germline ends. The CDR3 totals 14 residues. The CDR3 DNA reads as TGCAGCGTTGAAGGAGGAGACTACCCCTACGAGCAGTACTTC. It yields the protein CSVEGGDYPYEQYF.

The chain uses TRBV10-3 and TRBJ2-3; 7 nucleotides agree with TRBD2. CDR1 is ENHRY, CDR2 SYGVKD, per germline. Germline trimming cut 3 bases from V and 2 bases from J; bases unmatched to any gene: 8. There are 16 residues in the CDR3. The CDR3 reads CAISDGTTPPTDTQYF. DNA for the CDR3: TGTGCCATCAGTGACGGGACTACCCCTCCCACAGATACGCAGTATTTT.

There are a few counts of this clonotype. The genes are TRBV29-1 and TRBJ2-6; TRBD1 might be the D (5 bases). Between the trimmed V and J ends, which lost 3 bases and 0 bases, there was a span of 12 bases. The CDR3 extends over 16 amino acids. Germline V lookup: CDR1 SQVTM, CDR2 ANQGSEA. In DNA form, the CDR3 reads TGCAGCGTTGATCCAGGGCCACACTCTGGGGCCAACGTCCTGACTTTC. It specifies CSVDPGPHSGANVLTF.

V gene TRBV9 combines with J gene TRBJ2-1; the match to TRBD1 covers 10 bases. CDR3 length: 15 amino acids. V shed 4 bases and J 8 bases; nucleotides not matched to a gene: 9. Germline-derived CDR1 and CDR2 are SGDLS and YYNGEE. CDR3 bases: TGTGCCAGCAGCACTGGGACAGGGGTGCTCTATGAGCAGTTCTTC. Protein product: CASSTGTGVLYEQFF.

The chain couples TRBV6-2 or TRBV6-3 to TRBJ2-1; TRBD2 might be the D (6 bases). V was trimmed by 7 bases and J by 0 bases, leaving 10 bases between them. This CDR3 has 14 residues. The germline CDR1 and CDR2 sequences are MNHEY and SVGEGT. CDR3 sequence (DNA): TGTGCCAGCACGCGGGAACCCTCCTACAATGAGCAGTTCTTC. It specifies CASTREPSYNEQFF.

The sample holds a few counts of this clonotype. The chain couples TRBV28 to TRBJ1-2; TRBD1 aligns across 9 bases. Trimming took 3 bases from V and 8 from J; bases not matched to a gene: 10. The CDR3 consists of 15 residues. Germline CDR1 is MDHEN and CDR2 is SYDVKM. The CDR3 loop is CASSFRDRVAEGYTF. As DNA, the CDR3 is TGTGCCAGCAGTTTCAGGGACAGGGTGGCGGAAGGCTACACCTTC.

The J gene is TRBJ2-3, the V gene TRBV5-1, with TRBD1 matching 7 bases. The ends lost 5 bases at V and 2 bases at J; junction bases unmatched: 5. The germline CDR1 and CDR2 sequences are SGHRS and YFSETQ. The CDR3 is 14 residues long. The CDR3 loop reads CASRRDRLTDTQYF. CDR3 DNA: TGCGCCAGCAGAAGGGACAGACTCACAGATACGCAGTATTTT.

This rearrangement joins TRBV10-3 to TRBJ2-5; D uncertain. Germline-derived CDR1 and CDR2 are ENHRY and SYGVKD. Trimming shortened V by 0 bases and J by 5 bases, and 4 bases separated the two germline ends. The CDR3 consists of 12 residues. The CDR3 nucleotides are TGTGCCATCAGTGAGTCGGGGGAGACCCAGTACTTC. It specifies CAISESGETQYF.

This clonotype was observed a single time. The J gene is TRBJ1-4, the V gene TRBV30; tentative D call: TRBD1 (5 bases). CDR1 is GTSNPN, CDR2 SVGIG, per germline (reference sequence). CDR3 length: 12 amino acids. The ends were cut back, 6 bases at V and 4 bases at J, with 9 bases in the middle. CDR3 DNA sequence: TGTGCCTGCGACAGATTTAATGAAAAACTGTTTTTT. Translated: CACDRFNEKLFF.